The 26 T cell receptor beta chains below come from one sample, sequenced in a study of shared clonotypes between healthy human individuals. The assay was immunoSEQ multiplex PCR, and TCRdb's table has in-frame clones only and misses some. Here the sample spans millions of clones, approximately 94% being singletons. Naive CD8 cells were CD45RO-negative, positively selected for CCR7, excluding terminally differentiated effector memory CD45RA+ cells. Source material: naive CD8+ T cells sorted from blood. The receptors were gathered from a man aged 18 to 30 in good health.

The chain uses TRBV29-1 and TRBJ1-4; no clear D. V shed 0 bases and J shed 8 bases, with 4 bases lying between them. CDR3 length equals 11 residues. CDR1 and CDR2 from the germline V gene are SQVTM and ANQGSEA. CDR3 nucleotide sequence: TGCAGCGTTGAAGATTACGAAAAACTGTTTTTT. It yields the protein CSVEDYEKLFF.

The J gene is TRBJ1-5, the V gene TRBV7-8; D possibly corresponds to TRBD1 (5 bases). Trimming removed 8 bases at V and 1 base at J, with 9 bases between. CDR3 length: 13 residues. The germline gives CDR1 SGHVS, CDR2 FQNEAQ. The CDR3 here is CASSPGSNQPQHF. The CDR3 nucleotides read TGTGCCAGCTCCCCAGGGAGCAATCAGCCCCAGCATTTT.

The J gene is TRBJ1-4, the V gene TRBV5-1, with 7 bases identical to TRBD1. V lost 0 bases and J lost 8; bases outside the gene matches: 7. CDR1 is SGHRS, CDR2 YFSETQ, per germline. This CDR3 contains 15 residues. The CDR3 DNA reads TGCGCCAGCAGCTTGGAGGGCAGGGGGAACGAAAAACTGTTTTTT. It specifies CASSLEGRGNEKLFF.

Comment on this clone: Other nucleotide sequences from this sample produce the same CDR3. V and J are TRBV5-1 and TRBJ2-2; maybe TRBD2 (6 bases). This CDR3 contains 15 residues. The V and J ends lost 0 bases and 4 bases respectively, with 10 bases between them. Germline V gene lookup returns CDR1 SGHRS and CDR2 YFSETQ. Here the CDR3 DNA reads TGCGCCAGCAGCTTGGTGGCGGGGAGCACCGGGGAGCTGTTTTTT. It translates to CASSLVAGSTGELFF.

This clone was counted only a few times. Other DNA sequences from this sample encode an identical CDR3 as well. The chain joins TRBV9 to TRBJ2-7; unclear D gene. Trimming took off 0 bases at V and 0 bases at J, with 4 bases between the two ends. The CDR3 sequence is 13 residues long. The germline V gene encodes CDR1 SGDLS and CDR2 YYNGEE. This chain's CDR3 is CASSVGLSYEQYF. As DNA, the CDR3 is TGTGCCAGCAGCGTAGGGCTCTCCTACGAGCAGTACTTC. Combining the CDR3 with reference TRBV9 and TRBJ2-7 gives the whole variable domain DSGVTQTPKHLITATGQRVTLRCSPRSGDLSVYWYQQSLDQGLQFLIQYYNGEERAKGNILERFSAQQFPDLHSELNLSSLELGDSALYFCASSVGLSYEQYFGPGTRLTVT.

The rearrangement links TRBV7-2 to TRBJ2-2; 7 bases are shared with TRBD2. CDR1 and CDR2 from the germline V gene are SGHTA and FQGNSA. V gave up 7 bases and J gave up 7 bases; unmatched junction bases: 24. The CDR3 is made up of 19 amino acids. This chain's CDR3 is CASILNPARVRGKGGELFF. The DNA for the CDR3 is TGTGCCAGCATTCTTAACCCCGCAAGGGTGCGGGGGAAAGGCGGGGAGCTGTTTTTT.

This chain connects TRBV7-9 to TRBJ2-2; TRBD2 agrees at 7 bases. CDR1 SEHNR and CDR2 FQNEAQ come from the germline V gene (reference sequence). J lost 6 bases, V lost 2 bases, and 9 bases had no gene match. This CDR3 region has 16 residues. CDR3 sequence reads: CASSLILAAGSGELFF. In nucleotides, the CDR3 is TGTGCCAGCAGCTTAATCCTAGCGGCGGGGTCCGGGGAGCTGTTTTTT.

The V gene is TRBV4-3, the J gene TRBJ2-7; 7 bases align to TRBD2. J was trimmed by 4 bases and V by 0 bases; bases with no gene match: 6. Germline V CDR1 and CDR2: LGHNA, YSLEER. This CDR3 is 15 amino acids long. The CDR3 DNA reads TGCGCCAGCAGCCAAGATGGGGGAGGGCTGTACGAGCAGTACTTC. Protein: CASSQDGGGLYEQYF.

This chain links TRBV9 with TRBJ2-5, with TRBD2 matching 10 bases. The CDR3 consists of 16 residues. Germline V gives CDR1 SGDLS, CDR2 YYNGEE. The V gene end was trimmed by 0 bases and the J gene end by 4 bases; junction bases not matched to a gene: 6. The CDR3 protein is CASSVALAGDRETQYF. The CDR3 DNA reads as TGTGCCAGCAGCGTAGCCCTAGCGGGAGATAGAGAGACCCAGTACTTC.

A word on this clone: The sample contains more than one DNA sequence encoding this CDR3. This chain joins TRBV9 and TRBJ1-2, with D possibly matching TRBD1 (5 bases). The germline V and J ends were trimmed by 0 bases and 4 bases, with 10 bases remaining between them. The CDR3 loop spans 14 amino acids. Germline V lookup: CDR1 SGDLS, CDR2 YYNGEE. The CDR3 coding sequence is TGTGCCAGCAGCGTAGGCGGCGGGACCTATGGCTACACCTTC. Its translation is CASSVGGGTYGYTF.

This rearrangement joins TRBV7-9 to TRBJ2-7; D may be TRBD2 (6 bases). The V gene's germline CDR1 is SEHNR and CDR2 FQNEAQ (reference sequence). With 7 bases removed from V and 5 bases from J, the gap between germline ends came to 12 bases. The CDR3 runs to 12 residues. CDR3 sequence (DNA): TGTGCCAGCAAGAAACCGGGGGACGAGCAGTACTTC. Its translation: CASKKPGDEQYF.

The chain carries TRBV28 and TRBJ1-2; 10 bases agree with TRBD1. V lost 6 bases and J lost 3; bases outside the gene matches: 7. Germline V gene data show CDR1 as MDHEN and CDR2 as SYDVKM. This CDR3 region has 15 residues. The CDR3 DNA reads TGTGCCAGCAGCAAACGACAGGGGGCGTACTATGGCTACACCTTC. This encodes CASSKRQGAYYGYTF.

Turning to this clone: Other DNA sequences from this sample encode an identical CDR3 as well. The J gene is TRBJ1-1, the V gene TRBV6-5; no clear D gene. Trimming removed 1 base from V and 3 bases from J, with 6 bases in between. This CDR3 has 13 residues. Germline CDR1 MNHEY, CDR2 SVGAGI. The chain's CDR3 is CASSYYGDTEAFF. The DNA of the CDR3 is TGTGCCAGCAGTTACTACGGCGACACTGAAGCTTTCTTT.

This clone came up a few times. Other DNA sequences of this sample code for an identical CDR3. J is TRBJ1-2 and V is TRBV2; TRBD1 aligns across 8 bases. Germline V lookup: CDR1 SNHLY, CDR2 FYNNEI. The CDR3 totals 13 residues. V shed 3 bases and J 3 bases; nucleotides not matched to a gene: 0. CDR3 sequence (DNA): TGTGCCAGCAGTGAGGGACAGGACTATGGCTACACCTTC. Its translation: CASSEGQDYGYTF.

The genes are TRBV27 and TRBJ2-7; tentatively, D is TRBD1 or TRBD2 (5 bases each). This CDR3 has 14 amino acids. Per the germline V gene, CDR1 is MNHEY and CDR2 is SMNVEV (reference sequence). V was clipped by 4 bases and J by 3 bases, with 13 bases between them. The CDR3 loop is CASSYSWGIYEQYF. The CDR3 DNA reads TGTGCCAGCAGTTATTCGTGGGGGATCTACGAGCAGTACTTC.

The chain employs TRBV25-1 and TRBJ2-1, with D tentatively TRBD2 (6 bases). Trimming shortened V by 5 bases and J by 1 base, and 9 bases separated the two germline ends. The V gene's germline CDR1 is MGHDK and CDR2 SYGVNS. The CDR3 contains 14 residues. CDR3 sequence reads: CASSRRGSYNEQFF. DNA of the CDR3: TGTGCCAGCAGTAGGCGGGGATCCTACAATGAGCAGTTCTTC.

This clone was seen just once. The CDR3 sequence is CASSSRASYNSPLHF. The DNA of the CDR3 is TGTGCCAGCAGTTCTCGGGCCTCCTATAATTCACCCCTCCACTTT. This chain uses TRBV27 with TRBJ1-6, with D unresolved. V dropped 4 bases and J dropped 0 bases, with 7 bases sitting between them. Germline V lookup: CDR1 MNHEY, CDR2 SMNVEV (reference sequence). The CDR3 contains 15 residues.

The genes are TRBV10-3 and TRBJ2-1, with D maybe TRBD2 (5 bases). CDR1 and CDR2 (germline): ENHRY, SYGVKD. The ends were cut back, 3 bases at V and 2 bases at J, with 8 bases in the middle. The CDR3 sequence is 14 residues long. The CDR3 is CAISEDYPYNEQFF. CDR3 nucleotides: TGTGCCATCAGTGAAGACTACCCCTACAATGAGCAGTTCTTC.

Turning to this clone: The same CDR3 arises from other DNA sequences in this sample as well. The chain has TRBV13 and TRBJ1-5; possible D gene TRBD1, 5 bases. This CDR3 has 12 amino acids. The germline V and J ends were trimmed by 0 bases and 10 bases, with 7 bases remaining between them. CDR1 is PRHDT, CDR2 FYEKMQ, per germline (reference sequence). The DNA of the CDR3 is TGTGCCAGCAGCTTAGGGGGGCGTCCCCAGCATTTT. The encoded protein is CASSLGGRPQHF.

The rearrangement uses TRBV19 and TRBJ2-2, with D unclear. CDR1 LNHDA and CDR2 SQIVND come from the germline V gene (reference sequence). Trimming left V 2 bases short and J 0 bases short, with 7 bases between. The CDR3 loop spans 15 amino acids. The DNA of the CDR3 is TGTGCCAGTAGTATAACAGAAACGAACACCGGGGAGCTGTTTTTT. It codes for CASSITETNTGELFF.

The genes are TRBV15 and TRBJ2-5; possible D gene TRBD2, 5 bases. This CDR3 is built from 16 residues. Looked up from germline, CDR1 is LNHNV and CDR2 is YYDKDF (reference sequence). The V end lost 5 bases, the J end lost 5 bases, and 21 bases lay between the germline ends. As DNA, the CDR3 is TGTGCCACCAGCGCTACGTCTCTAGCCGTGGGGGAGACCCAGTACTTC. This translates into CATSATSLAVGETQYF.

Points on this clone: Different DNA sequences within this sample yield the same CDR3. This sequence joins TRBV6-5 and TRBJ2-3; D remains ambiguous. Germline-derived CDR1 and CDR2 are MNHEY and SVGAGI. The CDR3 sequence is 14 residues long. Trimming shortened V by 2 bases and J by 0 bases, and 6 bases separated the two germline ends. For the CDR3, the DNA is TGTGCCAGCAGTTACCTTCGCAGCACAGATACGCAGTATTTT. The encoded protein is CASSYLRSTDTQYF.

This clone was seen just once. Other DNA sequences of this sample code for an identical CDR3. V is TRBV6-5 and J is TRBJ2-7; D gene ambiguous. Trimming shortened V by 0 bases and J by 3 bases, and 9 bases separated the two germline ends. Germline V gene sequence: CDR1 MNHEY, CDR2 SVGAGI. CDR3 length: 14 residues. The chain's CDR3 is CASSYSETDYEQYF. The DNA of the CDR3 is TGTGCCAGCAGTTACTCGGAAACAGACTACGAGCAGTACTTC.

The chain carries TRBV23-1 and TRBJ2-2; D not resolved. TRBV23-1 is filed as an ORF, its function uncertain. V dropped 8 bases and J dropped 2 bases, with 6 bases sitting between them. The CDR3 has 12 residues. CDR3 nucleotide sequence: TGCGCCAGCGGAAGAAACACCGGGGAGCTGTTTTTT. This encodes CASGRNTGELFF.

The chain employs TRBV19 and TRBJ1-2, with 8 bases lining up with TRBD1. Per the germline V gene, CDR1 is LNHDA and CDR2 is SQIVND (reference sequence). The CDR3 has 15 amino acids. V gave up 3 bases and J gave up 5 bases; unmatched junction bases: 8. Here the CDR3 DNA reads TGTGCCAGTAGTATTGGGACAGGCCTCGGGTATGGCTACACCTTC. Translating it yields CASSIGTGLGYGYTF.

V usage is TRBV10-2 and J usage is TRBJ1-2, with 8 bases identical to TRBD1. The germline gives CDR1 WSHSY, CDR2 SAAADI. The CDR3 loop spans 17 amino acids. J lost 3 bases, V lost 0 bases, and 9 bases had no gene match. Written as DNA, the CDR3 is TGCGCCAGCAGTGAGTCGACGGACAGGGATGTGCACTATGGCTACACCTTC. This codes for CASSESTDRDVHYGYTF.